The 30 T cell receptor beta chains reported below all come from one sample, sequenced in a study of blood T cell repertoires in COVID-19. Method: immunoSEQ multiplex PCR; TCRdb's copy keeps in-frame clones and lacks some. In the table there are more than 300,000 clones, about 90% of which are singletons. The sequenced sample consisted of peripheral blood. These receptors were obtained from a man between 18 and 35 years old who had recovered from COVID-19.

V and J are TRBV9 and TRBJ1-2; tentative D call: TRBD1 (5 bases). CDR3 size: 14 residues. Trimming removed 4 bases from V and 3 bases from J, with 13 bases in between. Germline CDR1 is SGDLS and CDR2 is YYNGEE. DNA of the CDR3: TGTGCCAGCAGCCCAGGGCGCGGGGACTATGGCTACACCTTC. Its protein product is CASSPGRGDYGYTF.

The genes are TRBV12-3 or TRBV12-4 and TRBJ2-7; D uncertain. With 3 bases removed from V and 7 bases from J, the gap between germline ends came to 10 bases. The CDR3 consists of 12 residues. The CDR3 sequence is CASSFILREQYF. CDR3 coding DNA: TGTGCCAGCAGTTTTATCTTGCGTGAGCAGTACTTC.

With regard to this clone: In the same sample, other DNA sequences code for this CDR3. This sequence joins TRBV15 and TRBJ1-2; D is unclear. This CDR3 comprises 13 residues. Per the germline V gene, CDR1 is LNHNV and CDR2 is YYDKDF (reference sequence). The V end was cut by 0 bases, the J end by 5 bases, with 7 bases between. CDR3 in amino acids: CATSRDGGYGYTF. DNA for the CDR3: TGTGCCACCAGCAGAGACGGAGGGTATGGCTACACCTTC.

This rearrangement joins TRBV6-5 to TRBJ2-7; a weak D match, TRBD1 (6 bases). The V end lost 6 bases, the J end lost 3 bases, and 18 bases lay between the germline ends. The germline CDR1 and CDR2 sequences are MNHEY and SVGAGI. The CDR3 has 15 residues. The chain's CDR3 is CASRISRQGHYEQYF. CDR3 nucleotide sequence: TGTGCCAGCAGGATTTCCAGGCAGGGGCACTACGAGCAGTACTTC.

In its sample, this clone was seen a few times. Other DNA sequences in this specimen translate into the identical CDR3. The chain joins TRBV19 to TRBJ1-1; D gene ambiguous. This CDR3 is 13 amino acids long. Deletions cut 0 bases from V and 4 bases from J, with 6 bases between. CDR1 and CDR2 (germline): LNHDA, SQIVND (reference sequence). CDR3 residues: CASSIDRGTEAFF. DNA of the CDR3: TGTGCCAGTAGTATAGATCGGGGCACTGAAGCTTTCTTT. Using reference TRBV19 and TRBJ1-1 for the parts outside the CDR3, the full variable domain is DGGITQSPKYLFRKEGQNVTLSCEQNLNHDAMYWYRQDPGQGLRLIYYSQIVNDFQKGDIAEGYSVSREKKESFPLTVTSAQKNPTAFYLCASSIDRGTEAFFGQGTRLTVV.

DNA of the CDR3: TGTGCCAGCAGCCAAGTACAGGGTGGCCAGCCCCAGCATTTT. Residues: CASSQVQGGQPQHF. The chain has TRBV3-1 (or the pseudogene TRBV3-2) and TRBJ1-5, with D possibly TRBD1 on 6 matching bases. Germline V CDR1 and CDR2: LGHDT, YNNKEL (reference sequence). Trimming took off 1 base at V and 7 bases at J, with 11 bases between the two ends. This CDR3 comprises 14 residues.

The V call is TRBV7-3, the J call TRBJ2-3; the D gene is possibly TRBD1 (6 bases). The V and J ends lost 5 bases and 6 bases respectively, with 12 bases between them. The CDR3 spans 13 residues. CDR1 is SGHTA, CDR2 FQGTGA, per germline. The CDR3 sequence: CASSRQVGDTQYF. CDR3 sequence (DNA): TGTGCCAGCAGCCGACAGGTCGGGGATACGCAGTATTTT.

This rearrangement joins TRBV6-5 to TRBJ1-6; 9 bases agree with TRBD1. Germline-derived CDR1 and CDR2 are MNHEY and SVGAGI. The trim removed 6 bases at V and 8 bases at J, leaving 5 bases unmatched. The CDR3 runs 14 residues. The CDR3 protein is CASSHRGRDSPLHF. The CDR3, as DNA: TGTGCCAGCAGCCACAGGGGGCGAGATTCACCCCTCCACTTT.

This rearrangement joins TRBV6-2 or TRBV6-3 to TRBJ1-5; TRBD1 matches at 8 bases. The V gene end was trimmed by 4 bases and the J gene end by 7 bases; junction bases not matched to a gene: 9. CDR3 length: 15 amino acids. The V gene's germline CDR1 is MNHEY and CDR2 SVGEGT. The CDR3 sequence: CASSLGQASRQPQHF. For the CDR3, the DNA is TGTGCCAGCAGTTTGGGACAGGCAAGCCGGCAGCCCCAGCATTTT.

The J gene is TRBJ1-2, the V gene TRBV20-1, with D possibly matching TRBD1 (6 bases). The V gene's germline CDR1 is DFQATT and CDR2 SNEGSKA (reference sequence). The CDR3 length is 14 residues. Trimming left V 3 bases short and J 4 bases short, with 15 bases between. CDR3 nucleotide sequence: TGCAGTGCTAGTGTGTTACAGGGACCCTATGGCTACACCTTC. Translation gives CSASVLQGPYGYTF.

V usage is TRBV21-1 and J usage is TRBJ2-1; the listed D gene, TRBD2, was not tested against the DNA. TRBV21-1 is designated a pseudogene. The CDR3 extends over 17 amino acids. The CDR3 DNA follows: TGTGCCAGCAGCAAAGGGGGACTGCGGTATATCTACAATGAGCAGTTCTTC. Its translation: CASSKGGLRYIYNEQFF.

This clone occurred once. V gene TRBV18 combines with J gene TRBJ1-2, with 8 nucleotides matching TRBD1. From germline, CDR1 is KGHSH and CDR2 LQKENI. The CDR3 length is 16 residues. The J segment lost 8 bases and the V segment lost 8 bases, leaving 19 bases of the junction unmatched. In DNA, the CDR3 is TGTGCCAGCACCACAGAAGCTCAGGGGGCGCGTCAGGGCTACACCTTC. It codes for CASTTEAQGARQGYTF.

CDR3 coding DNA: TGTGCCAGCAGCCCCACCGGAGCCGGACTAGCGGGAGGTCGTGAGCAGTTCTTC. Its protein product is CASSPTGAGLAGGREQFF. The rearrangement uses TRBV7-3 and TRBJ2-1; TRBD2 aligns across 14 bases. Germline V gene sequence: CDR1 SGHTA, CDR2 FQGTGA. The trim removed 5 bases at V and 9 bases at J, leaving 15 bases unmatched. The CDR3 consists of 18 residues. Full variable domain (outside the CDR3, taken from reference TRBV7-3 and TRBJ2-1): GAGVSQTPSNKVTEKGKYVELRCDPISGHTALYWYRQSLGQGPEFLIYFQGTGAADDSGLPNDRFFAVRPEGSVSTLKIQRTERGDSAVYLCASSPTGAGLAGGREQFFGPGTRLTVL.

This chain uses TRBV12-3 or TRBV12-4 with TRBJ1-1, with a possible D match to TRBD1 (6 bases). CDR3 length: 13 amino acids. Trimming shortened V by 3 bases and J by 4 bases, and 9 bases separated the two germline ends. CDR3 bases: TGTGCCAGCAGTTTTTCAGGGGTCACTGAAGCTTTCTTT. The encoded protein is CASSFSGVTEAFF.

This chain links TRBV6-6 with TRBJ1-2; no clear D gene. The CDR3 consists of 14 residues. The ends were cut back, 2 bases at V and 0 bases at J, with 7 bases in the middle. The germline V gene has CDR1 MNHNY and CDR2 SVGAGI (reference sequence). The CDR3 DNA sequence: TGTGCCAGCAGTTACCAGGTTCCTAACTATGGCTACACCTTC. Its translation: CASSYQVPNYGYTF.

The chain employs TRBV5-8 and TRBJ1-4; the D gene is possibly TRBD1 (6 bases). The CDR3 is 14 residues long. The germline CDR1 and CDR2 sequences are SGHTS and YDEGEE. Trimming stripped 4 bases from V and 7 bases from J, with 14 bases between. CDR3 bases: TGTGCCAGCAGCCCCGGGACAACTCTTGAAAAACTGTTTTTT. Translated, it gives CASSPGTTLEKLFF. Supplemented by reference TRBV5-8 and TRBJ1-4, the full variable domain reads EAGVTQSPTHLIKTRGQQATLRCSPISGHTSVYWYQQALGLGLQFLLWYDEGEERNRGNFPPRFSGRQFPNYSSELNVNALELEDSALYLCASSPGTTLEKLFFGSGTQLSVL.

The chain is built from TRBV3-1 (or the pseudogene TRBV3-2) and TRBJ2-1; D unclear. With 4 bases removed from V and 5 bases from J, the gap between germline ends came to 9 bases. Germline loops: CDR1 LGHDT, CDR2 YNNKEL (reference sequence). This CDR3 region has 13 residues. The CDR3, as DNA: TGTGCCAGCAGCCCTTCGGCGGACAATGAGCAGTTCTTC. It is translated as CASSPSADNEQFF.

This chain joins TRBV12-3 or TRBV12-4 and TRBJ2-1; TRBD1 matches at 9 bases. Trimming cost V 4 bases and J 9 bases; bases outside gene matches: 1. The CDR3 length is 12 residues. The CDR3 coding sequence is TGTGCCAGCAGTTGGACAGGGGCTGAGCAGTTCTTC. This encodes CASSWTGAEQFF.

The chain carries TRBV27 and TRBJ2-1; 9 bases fit TRBD2. With V trimmed by 5 bases and J by 9 bases, 11 bases remained unmatched. Germline assignment: CDR1 MNHEY and CDR2 SMNVEV (reference sequence). There are 15 residues in the CDR3. The CDR3: CASSPVAGVSGEQFF. CDR3 nucleotide sequence: TGTGCCAGCAGTCCGGTAGCGGGAGTTTCTGGTGAGCAGTTCTTC.

This sequence joins TRBV30 and TRBJ1-2; the D gene is possibly TRBD1 (5 bases). With 0 bases removed from V and 3 bases from J, the gap between germline ends came to 8 bases. The CDR3 spans 13 residues. CDR1 and CDR2 from the germline V gene are GTSNPN and SVGIG (reference sequence). CDR3 coding DNA: TGTGCCTGGAGTGTACAGGCAGACTATGGCTACACCTTC. The encoded protein is CAWSVQADYGYTF.

On this clone itself: The same CDR3 also results from other DNA sequences found in this sample. The rearrangement links TRBV19 to TRBJ1-5, with D perhaps matching TRBD1 (6 bases). CDR3 length: 15 amino acids. The V gene's germline CDR1 is LNHDA and CDR2 SQIVND (reference sequence). The V end lost 3 bases, the J end lost 0 bases, and 9 bases lay between the germline ends. CDR3: CASSIGQYSNQPQHF. The DNA for the CDR3 is TGTGCCAGTAGTATCGGACAGTATAGCAATCAGCCCCAGCATTTT.

This chain links TRBV19 with TRBJ1-1; TRBD1 agrees at 7 bases. CDR1 and CDR2 (germline): LNHDA, SQIVND (reference sequence). This CDR3 is 15 amino acids long. V lost 1 base to trimming and J lost 5 bases; unmatched junction nucleotides: 7. The CDR3 nucleotides are TGTGCCAGTAGTATAGGTAGCCCGACAGGGACTGAAGCTTTCTTT. Translation: CASSIGSPTGTEAFF.

The chain combines TRBV4-1 with TRBJ1-4; 7 nucleotides agree with TRBD1. The length of the CDR3 is 16 residues. CDR1 MGHRA and CDR2 YSYEKL come from the germline V gene. With 4 bases clipped from V and 0 bases from J, the junction kept 5 bases outside the gene matches. The CDR3 spells CASSPGTDATNEKLFF. The CDR3 DNA reads TGCGCCAGCAGCCCCGGGACAGATGCAACTAATGAAAAACTGTTTTTT.

J is TRBJ1-3 and V is TRBV6-6; D is unclear. CDR1 is MNHNY and CDR2 is SVGAGI in the germline V gene (reference sequence). The CDR3 is made up of 14 amino acids. The V end lost 2 bases, the J end lost 1 base, and 6 bases lay between the germline ends. DNA for the CDR3: TGTGCCAGCAGTTACCCGGGGTCTGGAAACACCATATATTTT. Translating gives CASSYPGSGNTIYF.

This sequence joins TRBV3-1 (or the pseudogene TRBV3-2) and TRBJ1-5; TRBD1 is a possible D gene (5 bases). The CDR3 loop spans 17 amino acids. CDR1 and CDR2 from the germline V gene are LGHDT and YNNKEL (reference sequence). Trimming cost V 2 bases and J 0 bases, with 14 bases left between them. CDR3 in DNA: TGTGCCAGCAGCCAATCTGTCGGGAGGGGTAGCAATCAGCCCCAGCATTTT. Residues: CASSQSVGRGSNQPQHF.

This clone came up once. The rearrangement uses TRBV4-1 and TRBJ2-5; TRBD2 matches 8 bases. J gave up 1 base and V 3 bases, and 7 bases lay outside the gene matches. The CDR3 covers 16 residues. Germline assignment: CDR1 MGHRA and CDR2 YSYEKL. The DNA of the CDR3 is TGCGCCAGCAGCCATGGAAGCGGGAGTTCCCAAGAGACCCAGTACTTC. Translating it yields CASSHGSGSSQETQYF.

This clone was seen a handful of times. The V and J genes are TRBV7-9 and TRBJ2-7; D might be TRBD2 (5 bases). The V gene lost 1 base and the J gene lost 5 bases, with 9 bases spanning the gap. This CDR3 comprises 13 residues. Per germline, CDR1 SEHNR and CDR2 FQNEAQ (reference sequence). DNA of the CDR3: TGTGCCAGCAGCTTAGTGGCCGGGGACGAGCAGTACTTC. This gives the protein CASSLVAGDEQYF.

The chain links TRBV12-3 or TRBV12-4 to TRBJ2-2; TRBD2 agrees at 8 bases. The CDR3 totals 13 residues. V shed 4 bases and J 5 bases; nucleotides not matched to a gene: 0. CDR3 DNA: TGTGCCAGCAGTTCGGGGGGGACCGGGGAGCTGTTTTTT. As protein: CASSSGGTGELFF.

V is TRBV5-5 and J is TRBJ2-4; weak D call: TRBD1 (6 bases). Trimming removed 4 bases at V and 0 bases at J, with 14 bases between. Germline CDR1 and CDR2: SGHKS and YYEKEE (reference sequence). CDR3 length: 16 residues. This CDR3 is CASSPQGPLAKNIQYF. The DNA for the CDR3 is TGTGCCAGCAGCCCACAGGGCCCTCTAGCCAAAAACATTCAGTACTTC.

The gene calls are TRBV7-6 and TRBJ1-4; 7 positions agree with TRBD1. The CDR3 spans 15 residues. Germline loops: CDR1 SGHVS, CDR2 FNYEAQ. Trimming removed 2 bases from V and 5 bases from J; junction bases left unmatched: 5. The CDR3 region is CASSLTQGSNEKLFF. The CDR3 coding sequence is TGTGCCAGCAGCTTAACACAGGGGTCCAATGAAAAACTGTTTTTT.